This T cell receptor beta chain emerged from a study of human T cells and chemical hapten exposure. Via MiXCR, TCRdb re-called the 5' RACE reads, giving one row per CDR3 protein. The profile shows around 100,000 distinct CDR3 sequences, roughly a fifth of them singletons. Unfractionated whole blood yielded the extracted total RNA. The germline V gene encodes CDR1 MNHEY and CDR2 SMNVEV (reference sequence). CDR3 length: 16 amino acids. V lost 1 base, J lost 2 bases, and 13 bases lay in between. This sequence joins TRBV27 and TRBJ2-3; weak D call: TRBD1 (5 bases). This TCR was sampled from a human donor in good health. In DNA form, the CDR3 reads TGTGCCAGCAGTTTATTCGCAGGGTCCCTCACAGATACGCAGTATTTT. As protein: CASSLFAGSLTDTQYF.